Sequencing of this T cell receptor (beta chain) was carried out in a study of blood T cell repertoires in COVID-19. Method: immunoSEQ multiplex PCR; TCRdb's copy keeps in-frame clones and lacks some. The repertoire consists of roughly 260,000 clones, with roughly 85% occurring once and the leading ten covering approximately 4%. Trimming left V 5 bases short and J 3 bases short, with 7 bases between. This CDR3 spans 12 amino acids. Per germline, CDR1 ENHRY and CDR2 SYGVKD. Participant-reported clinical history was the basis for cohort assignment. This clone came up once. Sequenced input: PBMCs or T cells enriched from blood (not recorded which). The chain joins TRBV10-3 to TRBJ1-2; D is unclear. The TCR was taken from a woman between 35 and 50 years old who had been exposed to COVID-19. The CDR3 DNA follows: TGTGCCATCAGTAAAGGAGACTATGGCTACACCTTC. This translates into CAISKGDYGYTF.